Following are 27 T cell receptor beta chains from one sample sequenced in a study of molecular identifiers for immune sequencing clone quantification (dated by TCRdb to about 2018). The protocol used for the library was PCR. Sequenced using an Illumina HiSeq 4000. TCRdb reprocessed the public reads (quality trimming at Q25 with fastp, clone calling with MiXCR) and kept in-frame beta chains. One record per CDR3 amino acid sequence lists the most common genes and DNA. The table for this sample lists 400,000 to 600,000 distinct CDR3 sequences; 20% to 25% of them were counted only once. The top ten constitute more than 0.8% of the sample. The specimen sequenced was naive CD8+ T cells from blood, with Jurkat cell RNA spiked in. The cell subset or site label for this specimen denotes: FACS-sorted CD8+CD4-CCR7+CD45RA+ naive T cells. The receptors here all came from a human donor in good health. Some libraries in this study had Jurkat cell RNA spiked in.

Details on this clonotype: A much larger clone differs by one base, so this may be a read error. The V and J genes are TRBV5-4 and TRBJ2-3; 13 bases map to TRBD2. After removal of 0 bases from V and 2 bases from J, the junction contained 6 bases not matched to a gene. The CDR3 is 18 residues long. Germline loops: CDR1 SGHNT, CDR2 YYREEE (reference sequence). This CDR3 reads CASSLAGLAGFHTDTQYF. The CDR3 coding sequence is TGTGCCAGCAGCTTGGCGGGACTAGCGGGGTTCCACACAGATACGCAGTATTTT.

This clonotype showed up just once. The chain is built from TRBV4-2 and TRBJ2-7; TRBD2 matches at 11 bases. The length of the CDR3 is 17 residues. With 0 bases clipped from V and 3 bases from J, the junction kept 7 bases outside the gene matches. CDR1 and CDR2 from the germline V gene are LGHNA and YNFKEQ. CDR3 protein: CASSQEASGRRSYEQYF. The CDR3, as DNA: TGTGCCAGCAGCCAAGAGGCTAGCGGGAGGCGTAGCTACGAGCAGTACTTC.

The V call is TRBV11-3, the J call TRBJ2-1; D not certain. Germline V gene data show CDR1 as SGHNT and CDR2 as YENEEA. This CDR3 comprises 16 residues. Deletions cut 4 bases from V and 4 bases from J, with 17 bases between. The CDR3 region is CASSSSDRTEYNEQFF. The CDR3 nucleotides read TGTGCCAGCAGCTCAAGCGACCGGACGGAGTACAATGAGCAGTTCTTC.

This clonotype was counted at least ten times. The V gene is TRBV29-1, the J gene TRBJ2-2; no clear D. Germline V gene lookup returns CDR1 SQVTM and CDR2 ANQGSEA. Trimming left V 6 bases short and J 4 bases short, with 12 bases between. The CDR3 contains 13 residues. CDR3 amino acids: CSVPGPITGELFF. CDR3 coding DNA: TGCAGCGTCCCGGGCCCTATCACCGGGGAGCTGTTTTTT.

This clonotype was seen ten or more times. The chain has TRBV7-2 and TRBJ2-3; 8 bases map to TRBD2. V gave up 3 bases and J gave up 3 bases; unmatched junction bases: 17. The CDR3 runs 19 residues. The germline CDR1 and CDR2 sequences are SGHTA and FQGNSA. Here the CDR3 reads CASSFYFRSGGAKTDTQYF. CDR3 coding DNA: TGTGCCAGCAGCTTTTATTTTCGATCGGGGGGGGCTAAGACAGATACGCAGTATTTT.

This clonotype was seen only a few times. The chain has TRBV7-2 and TRBJ2-7; the D call may be TRBD1 or TRBD2 (5 bases each). CDR1 SGHTA and CDR2 FQGNSA come from the germline V gene. Between the trimmed V and J ends, which lost 5 bases and 5 bases, there was a span of 19 bases. The CDR3 is 15 amino acids. DNA for the CDR3: TGTGCCAGCAGCCGTCCAACGAGGGGCTACCACGAGCAGTACTTC. This encodes CASSRPTRGYHEQYF.

A few counts support this clonotype. The junction shows a germline mismatch at one end, possibly a read error. The chain is built from TRBV11-2 and TRBJ2-7; D is undetermined. The CDR3 sequence is 13 residues long. Per the germline V gene, CDR1 is SGHAT and CDR2 is FQNNGV. The CDR3 protein is CASGLTRHGEQYF. CDR3 DNA: TGTGCCAGCGGCTTAACACGGCACGGTGAGCAGTACTTC.

This clonotype was seen a single time. This may be a read error: a much more frequent sequence differs by one nucleotide. The chain employs TRBV12-3 or TRBV12-4 and TRBJ1-1; D possibly corresponds to TRBD1 (6 bases). Trimming took 6 bases from V and 4 from J, leaving 18 bases between them. The CDR3 covers 15 residues. The CDR3 spells CASSIRGLGGTEAFF. Written as DNA, the CDR3 is TGTGCCAGCAGCATCCGAGGTTTAGGGGGCACTGAAGCTTTCTTT.

For this clonotype: One base away lies a much larger clone, so this may be a sequencing read error. This sequence joins TRBV13 and TRBJ2-3, with TRBD2 matching over 9 bases. Germline values: CDR1 PRHDT, CDR2 FYEKMQ (reference sequence). CDR3 length equals 14 residues. This chain's CDR3 is CANSLAGEADTQYF. The CDR3 DNA reads as TGTGCCAACAGCTTAGCGGGGGAGGCAGATACGCAGTATTTT.

This clonotype was counted only a few times. The V and J genes are TRBV27 and TRBJ1-5; 7 bases align to TRBD1. V was pared by 5 bases and J by 3 bases, with 7 bases of the junction left unmatched. This CDR3 is built from 15 residues. Germline lookup yields CDR1 MNHEY and CDR2 SMNVEV (reference sequence). CDR3 nucleotides: TGTGCCAGCAGTGTGGGACAGTTATCCAATCAGCCCCAGCATTTT. It is translated as CASSVGQLSNQPQHF.

This clonotype was seen a few times. V usage is TRBV28 and J usage is TRBJ2-7, with unresolved D. CDR1 is MDHEN and CDR2 is SYDVKM in the germline V gene. V was shortened by 3 bases and J by 2 bases, with 8 bases between the two germline ends. This CDR3 spans 13 amino acids. CDR3 coding DNA: TGTGCCAGCAGTTTGCCACTGGCCTACGAGCAGTACTTC. Protein: CASSLPLAYEQYF.

The sample holds many counts of this clonotype. The rearrangement uses TRBV6-5 and TRBJ2-3; D is uncertain. The germline V gene has CDR1 MNHEY and CDR2 SVGAGI. V lost 0 bases and J 0 bases, leaving 7 bases between the germline ends. The CDR3 runs to 15 residues. The CDR3 nucleotides read TGTGCCAGCAGTTACTCCCCATTTAGCACAGATACGCAGTATTTT. Translation: CASSYSPFSTDTQYF.

The chain carries TRBV28 and TRBJ2-1, with 8 bases fitting TRBD1. CDR1 and CDR2 from the germline V gene are MDHEN and SYDVKM. The CDR3 extends over 15 amino acids. V shed 6 bases and J 7 bases; nucleotides not matched to a gene: 11. The CDR3 loop is CASRLPETGVNEQFF. CDR3 in DNA: TGTGCCAGCAGACTCCCGGAGACAGGGGTTAATGAGCAGTTCTTC.

J is TRBJ2-1 and V is TRBV19; no clear D. CDR1 and CDR2 from the germline V gene are LNHDA and SQIVND (reference sequence). The V end lost 2 bases, the J end lost 5 bases, and 7 bases lay between the germline ends. This CDR3 is built from 13 residues. The CDR3: CASSILGHNEQFF. The CDR3 DNA sequence: TGTGCCAGTAGTATATTAGGGCACAATGAGCAGTTCTTC.

The chain carries TRBV7-9 and TRBJ2-3; 10 positions match TRBD2. The germline V gene encodes CDR1 SEHNR and CDR2 FQNEAQ (reference sequence). CDR3 length: 16 amino acids. Losses at the gene ends were 7 bases for V and 5 bases for J; bases not matched to a gene: 12. The CDR3 bases are TGTGCCAGCACCACAGGAACTAGCGGGATGGGAGATACGCAGTATTTT. This encodes CASTTGTSGMGDTQYF.

CDR3 in DNA: TGTGCCAGCAGTTTAATGGGAGGGGGTAATGGCTACACCTTC. Its translation: CASSLMGGGNGYTF. The chain uses TRBV12-3 or TRBV12-4 and TRBJ1-2, with D possibly matching TRBD1 (6 bases). V gave up 2 bases and J gave up 6 bases, with 13 bases separating them. The length of the CDR3 is 14 residues.

This clonotype has at least ten counts. The gene calls are TRBV19 and TRBJ1-4; 8 nucleotides align to TRBD1. This CDR3 spans 14 amino acids. Germline CDR1 LNHDA, CDR2 SQIVND (reference sequence). The J segment lost 6 bases and the V segment lost 6 bases, leaving 6 bases of the junction unmatched. The CDR3 sequence: CASRNTGGDEKLFF. CDR3 DNA: TGTGCCAGTAGAAATACAGGGGGTGATGAAAAACTGTTTTTT.

This clonotype was counted ten times or more. This CDR3 is CASSFRGERGTEAFF. The CDR3 nucleotides read TGTGCCAGCAGTTTCCGGGGGGAGAGAGGTACTGAAGCTTTCTTT. The gene calls are TRBV12-3 or TRBV12-4 and TRBJ1-1, with D tentatively TRBD1 (5 bases). The CDR3 is 15 amino acids. The V end lost 3 bases, the J end lost 5 bases, and 16 bases lay between the germline ends.

A word on this clonotype: One end of the junction varies from germline; a read error may be responsible. The rearrangement links TRBV12-3 or TRBV12-4 to TRBJ2-3; 9 nucleotides agree with TRBD2. This CDR3 region has 16 residues. Written as DNA, the CDR3 is TGTGCCAGCAGACCCCTGGGGCTAGCGGGGACAGATATGCAGTATTTT. The encoded protein is CASRPLGLAGTDMQYF.

The gene calls are TRBV19 and TRBJ2-1; D ambiguous. The CDR3 consists of 16 residues. V lost 5 bases to trimming and J lost 0 bases, with 14 bases between them. Germline values: CDR1 LNHDA, CDR2 SQIVND (reference sequence). In DNA form, the CDR3 reads TGTGCCAGTAGTCCTGATGAGACCCACTCCTACAATGAGCAGTTCTTC. Protein product: CASSPDETHSYNEQFF.

This clonotype was observed a few times. This sequence joins TRBV7-8 and TRBJ2-2; D ambiguous. V lost 3 bases to trimming and J lost 3 bases, with 11 bases between them. Germline values: CDR1 SGHVS, CDR2 FQNEAQ. This CDR3 is 15 amino acids long. CDR3 region: CASSFEGPYTGELFF. CDR3 coding DNA: TGTGCCAGCAGCTTCGAAGGACCCTACACCGGGGAGCTGTTTTTT.

The V call is TRBV3-2, the J call TRBJ2-6; no DNA check was done on the table's D call, TRBD1. TRBV3-2 is marked as a pseudogene. The length of the CDR3 is 16 residues. In nucleotides, the CDR3 is TGTGCCAGCAGCCGTTTACAGGACTCTGGGGCCAACGTCCTGACTTTC. Translated, it gives CASSRLQDSGANVLTF.

This clonotype was seen at least ten times. The chain recombines TRBV6-2 or TRBV6-3 with TRBJ2-3; D possibly corresponds to TRBD2 (5 bases). V was clipped by 6 bases and J by 6 bases, with 13 bases between them. The CDR3 is made up of 13 amino acids. The V gene's germline CDR1 is MNHEY and CDR2 SVGEGT. For the CDR3, the DNA is TGTGCCAGCAGGGAAACTAGGTCCGATACGCAGTATTTT. It specifies CASRETRSDTQYF.

This clonotype was observed at least ten times. The genes are TRBV28 and TRBJ1-1; D may be TRBD1 (6 bases). CDR3 length equals 16 residues. V was cut by 5 bases and J by 0 bases, with 16 bases left in between. Germline loops: CDR1 MDHEN, CDR2 SYDVKM. CDR3 sequence (DNA): TGTGCCAGCAGTCCACCCCTTTACAGGGTGAACACTGAAGCTTTCTTT. This gives the protein CASSPPLYRVNTEAFF.

A few counts support this clonotype. The chain employs TRBV4-1 and TRBJ2-5; TRBD2 aligns across 7 bases. CDR3 length: 14 residues. With V trimmed by 4 bases and J by 3 bases, 5 bases remained unmatched. Germline V CDR1 and CDR2: MGHRA, YSYEKL. CDR3 sequence: CASSRGLGEETQYF. The DNA of the CDR3 is TGCGCCAGCAGCCGCGGACTAGGGGAAGAGACCCAGTACTTC.

CDR3 coding DNA: TGCGCCAGCAGCTTTTTCCAGGGGGCGAATGAGCAGTTCTTC. It is translated as CASSFFQGANEQFF. The chain carries TRBV5-1 and TRBJ2-1, with 8 bases identical to TRBD1. From germline, CDR1 is SGHRS and CDR2 YFSETQ. V shed 2 bases and J 7 bases; nucleotides not matched to a gene: 5. The CDR3 contains 14 residues.

CDR3 sequence: CATSQGYEQYF. The CDR3, as DNA: TGTGCCACCAGTCAGGGGTACGAGCAGTACTTC. The V gene is TRBV24-1, the J gene TRBJ2-7; tentative D call: TRBD1 (6 bases). This CDR3 spans 11 amino acids. The V end lost 6 bases, the J end lost 4 bases, and 6 bases lay between the germline ends. Germline CDR1 is KGHDR and CDR2 is SFDVKD.